Shown below are 17 T cell receptor beta chains from a single sample sequenced in a study of graft-versus-host responses after intestinal transplantation. Sequencing was performed with immunoSEQ multiplex PCR; in TCRdb, only in-frame clones are kept and a portion is missing. Of tens of thousands of clones listed, 30% to 40% were seen once; the top ten hold over 7.5%. The plating included some 200,000 irradiated, violet-dye-labeled stimulator cells together with some 200,000 CFSE-labeled responder cells. Sequencing used alloreactive CD8+ T cells from a mixed lymphocyte reaction culture, obtained before intestinal transplant. Subset defined: CFSE-low proliferating T cells sorted from roughly six-day pre-transplant mixed lymphocyte reaction (GvH or HvG direction). Receptors originate from a human patient who received an intestinal transplant.

This clone was counted between two and nine times. The chain combines TRBV29-1 with TRBJ2-3; 8 bases map to TRBD2. CDR3 length: 15 residues. V lost 3 bases to trimming and J lost 3 bases; unmatched junction nucleotides: 8. Germline lookup yields CDR1 SQVTM and CDR2 ANQGSEA. The chain's CDR3 is CSVDGGGRYTDTQYF. The DNA for the CDR3 is TGCAGCGTTGATGGGGGCGGGAGGTATACAGATACGCAGTATTTT.

The CDR3 coding sequence is TGTGCTCATATACCGGGACAGAGATTCTACGAGCAGTACTTC. Amino acid sequence: CAHIPGQRFYEQYF. The V gene is TRBV7-3, the J gene TRBJ2-5; TRBD1 matches at 7 bases. The end of the DNA fits TRBJ2-7 better, so the J call may be wrong. CDR3 length equals 14 residues. The germline gives CDR1 SGHTA, CDR2 FQGTGA.

The V and J genes are TRBV29-1 and TRBJ2-1; D gene uncertain. Germline V CDR1 and CDR2: SQVTM, ANQGSEA. V lost 7 bases, J lost 6 bases, and 16 bases lay in between. This CDR3 is 13 amino acids long. Written as DNA, the CDR3 is TGCAGCGATCGTGCCCCACTAATCAATGAGCAGTTCTTC. Encoded protein: CSDRAPLINEQFF.

The genes are TRBV7-9 and TRBJ1-2; D unclear. Germline CDR1 and CDR2: SEHNR and FQNEAQ (reference sequence). Trimming removed 1 base from V and 2 bases from J, with 5 bases in between. CDR3 length equals 13 residues. The CDR3 spells CASSLGRNYGYTF. CDR3 sequence (DNA): TGTGCCAGCAGCTTAGGGCGGAACTATGGCTACACCTTC.

This clone has just a few counts. This same CDR3 is encoded by further DNA sequences in the sample. The V gene is TRBV19, the J gene TRBJ2-7; 9 bases align to TRBD1. The V gene end was trimmed by 5 bases and the J gene end by 4 bases; junction bases not matched to a gene: 6. This CDR3 is built from 14 residues. Germline V gene lookup returns CDR1 LNHDA and CDR2 SQIVND (reference sequence). The CDR3 sequence: CASSPGTGSYEQYF. The CDR3 DNA follows: TGTGCCAGTAGTCCCGGGACAGGGTCGTACGAGCAGTACTTC. The full variable domain, rest sourced from reference TRBV19 and TRBJ2-7, is DGGITQSPKYLFRKEGQNVTLSCEQNLNHDAMYWYRQDPGQGLRLIYYSQIVNDFQKGDIAEGYSVSREKKESFPLTVTSAQKNPTAFYLCASSPGTGSYEQYFGPGTRLTVT.

The table lists this clone with a few counts. This rearrangement joins TRBV7-9 to TRBJ2-3; 10 nucleotides align to TRBD2. Germline CDR1 and CDR2: SEHNR and FQNEAQ (reference sequence). The V and J ends lost 2 bases and 4 bases, in that order; junction bases with no gene match: 3. The CDR3 runs to 15 residues. The CDR3 bases are TGTGCCAGCAGCTTAAGCCTAGCGGGAGCAGATACGCAGTATTTT. Encoded protein: CASSLSLAGADTQYF.

The rearrangement links TRBV7-9 to TRBJ1-5, with D unresolved. There are 13 residues in the CDR3. The germline CDR1 and CDR2 sequences are SEHNR and FQNEAQ (reference sequence). The germline V and J ends were trimmed by 7 bases and 5 bases, with 12 bases remaining between them. The CDR3 nucleotides are TGTGCCAGCAACTCGAGGAGGGATCAGCCCCAGCATTTT. It yields the protein CASNSRRDQPQHF.

The V call is TRBV5-1, the J call TRBJ2-7; maybe TRBD1 (5 bases). Trimming took 0 bases from V and 7 from J, leaving 5 bases between them. In germline, CDR1 is SGHRS, CDR2 YFSETQ. The CDR3 runs to 11 residues. The CDR3 region is CASSLGTEQYF. The CDR3 region has the DNA TGCGCCAGCAGCTTGGGGACAGAGCAGTACTTC. The full variable domain, with the rest looked up from reference TRBV5-1 and TRBJ2-7, is KAGVTQTPRYLIKTRGQQVTLSCSPISGHRSVSWYQQTPGQGLQFLFEYFSETQRNKGNFPGRFSGRQFSNSRSEMNVSTLELGDSALYLCASSLGTEQYFGPGTRLTVT.

Only a few counts were recorded for this clone. One end of the junction fails to match germline, which may point to a read error. V usage is TRBV5-3 and J usage is TRBJ2-7; D ambiguous. TRBV5-3 is classed as an ORF, of uncertain function. The CDR3 is 12 amino acids. CDR3 amino acids: CASSLATYEQYF. The CDR3 DNA reads as TGTGCCAGCAGCTTGGCGACCTACGAGCAGTACTTC.

This clone has only a few counts. The rearrangement joins TRBV6-6 to TRBJ1-5; weak D call: TRBD1 (5 bases). The CDR3 covers 15 residues. Germline CDR1 is MNHNY and CDR2 is SVGAGI (reference sequence). Trimming shortened V by 0 bases and J by 4 bases, and 10 bases separated the two germline ends. The CDR3 region has the DNA TGTGCCAGCAGTTACTCGGGGTCAGGGAATCAGCCCCAGCATTTT. Its protein product is CASSYSGSGNQPQHF.

The chain joins TRBV11-2 to TRBJ2-7, with D perhaps matching TRBD1 (6 bases). Per the germline V gene, CDR1 is SGHAT and CDR2 is FQNNGV. This CDR3 comprises 14 residues. Deletions cut 1 base from V and 5 bases from J, with 12 bases between. CDR3 protein: CASSLVGTRNEQYF. CDR3 bases: TGTGCCAGCAGCTTAGTGGGGACAAGGAACGAGCAGTACTTC.

Concerning this clone: Other DNA sequences in this specimen translate into the identical CDR3. The chain recombines TRBV4-1 with TRBJ2-1; D is possibly TRBD1 (6 bases). The V end lost 0 bases, the J end lost 4 bases, and 13 bases lay between the germline ends. CDR1 MGHRA and CDR2 YSYEKL come from the germline V gene. The CDR3 extends over 16 amino acids. The CDR3 loop is CASSQDRGTPYNEQFF. DNA for the CDR3: TGCGCCAGCAGCCAAGACAGGGGTACCCCTTACAATGAGCAGTTCTTC.

The table lists this clone with a few counts. The chain is built from TRBV30 and TRBJ2-7, with no clear D. Deletions cut 2 bases from V and 0 bases from J, with 8 bases between. From germline, CDR1 is GTSNPN and CDR2 SVGIG (reference sequence). The CDR3 extends over 13 amino acids. CDR3 nucleotides: TGTGCCTGGAGTCCGGACGTCTCCTACGAGCAGTACTTC. Residues: CAWSPDVSYEQYF. Full variable domain (outside the CDR3, taken from reference TRBV30 and TRBJ2-7): SQTIHQWPATLVQPVGSPLSLECTVEGTSNPNLYWYRQAAGRGLQLLFYSVGIGQISSEVPQNLSASRPQDRQFILSSKKLLLSDSGFYLCAWSPDVSYEQYFGPGTRLTVT.

This chain connects TRBV5-6 to TRBJ2-1, with a weak D call TRBD1 (5 bases). Germline V lookup: CDR1 SGHDT, CDR2 YYEEEE. The V and J ends lost 1 base and 5 bases respectively, with 13 bases between them. The CDR3 spans 15 residues. The CDR3 bases are TGTGCCAGCAGCTTGCAGGGCAGGCCCCACAATGAGCAGTTCTTC. It translates to CASSLQGRPHNEQFF.

The genes are TRBV15 and TRBJ1-2, with D uncertain. The V gene lost 1 base and the J gene lost 7 bases, with 16 bases spanning the gap. From germline, CDR1 is LNHNV and CDR2 YYDKDF (reference sequence). The CDR3 runs 15 residues. The CDR3 DNA is TGTGCCACCAGCAGAGGGTATTATCCGAGGAGTGGCTACACCTTC. Amino acid sequence: CATSRGYYPRSGYTF.

The chain employs TRBV7-2 and TRBJ2-1, with 7 bases aligning to TRBD2. The CDR3 length is 15 residues. The V segment lost 1 base and the J segment 6 bases; nucleotides outside the gene matches: 6. CDR1 and CDR2 from the germline V gene are SGHTA and FQGNSA. The CDR3 bases are TGTGCCAGCAGCTTAGGGGGAGGGGTATCCAATGAGCAGTTCTTC. Encoded protein: CASSLGGGVSNEQFF.

This clone was seen more than once but under ten times. The chain recombines TRBV2 with TRBJ2-3, with a tentative D call TRBD1 (5 bases). CDR1 is SNHLY and CDR2 is FYNNEI in the germline V gene. The CDR3 is 13 amino acids. V gave up 8 bases and J gave up 2 bases, with 11 bases separating them. Here the CDR3 DNA reads TGTGCCAGCGTCCCAGGGTCCACAGATACGCAGTATTTT. Amino acids: CASVPGSTDTQYF.